This T cell receptor (beta chain) was captured by sequencing in a study of T cell changes during pregnancy in multiple sclerosis (dated by TCRdb to about 2019). Looking at the study overall: Changes in the T cell repertoire over the course of pregnancy were examined in this study in women with multiple sclerosis.

The protocol used for the library was the immunoSEQ multiplex PCR assay. This is the immuneACCESS table as TCRdb keeps it, with only in-frame sequences that have V and J called. A part of the clones is gone; compared with another copy, unresolved V genes explain less than half, and the rest is unexplained. A total of fewer than 65,000 clones appear in this sample, 75% to 95% of them only once. 0.85% to 0.9% of the sample rests with the top ten. Turning to this clone: What this receptor recognizes is not known. Base qualities are not at hand, and no much larger clone is one base apart.

Germline trimming: 4 bases from V, 1 base from J; junction bases outside gene matches: 5. The germline V gene sets CDR1 to SGHAT and CDR2 to FQNNGV. Reading from cysteine to phenylalanine, the CDR3 counts 15 amino acids. The read is trimmed to its CDR3 DNA, 45 bases read in frame from base 1. Sequencing was performed on peripheral blood, taken before pregnancy. This clonotype was obtained from a female donor with multiple sclerosis, enrolled in a pregnancy study. The rearrangement combines TRBV11-2 with TRBJ2-3; 7 bases in the middle match TRBD2. The nucleotides read TGTGCCAGCAGCTCAACCAGCGGGGGCACAGATACGCAGTATTTT. It translates to CASSSTSGGTDTQYF. The reference TRBV11-2 and TRBJ2-3 proteins fill in what lies around the CDR3, so the full variable domain reads EAGVAQSPRYKIIEKRQSVAFWCNPISGHATLYWYQQILGQGPKLLIQFQNNGVVDDSQLPKDRFSAERLKGVDSTLKIQPAKLEDSAVYLCASSSTSGGTDTQYFGPGTRLTVL.